The entry that follows covers one T cell receptor (beta chain) sequence. Its antigen is currently not known. The sample holds no much larger clone one base away, and base qualities are not on file. The data belong to a study of cytomegalovirus exposure and HLA in healthy donors (dated by TCRdb to about 2017). Regarding the research as a whole: According to an earlier analysis of 587 of the donors, about 190 million T cells yielded over 90 million unique TCR beta sequences and 276 Gb of sequence data. Roughly 5 DR-DQ haplotypes were treated as single units for association and clustering because of strong linkage in the cohort. All discovery cohort repertoires had been generated using a single sequencing platform. On average, 235,054 unique TCR beta nucleotide sequences were sequenced per donor among 300 to 500 genotyped donors of the cohort, with roughly 18% of those sequences being non-productive. To predict cytomegalovirus infection status, the study combined high-throughput TCR immunosequencing, statistical association of individual TCRs with disease status, and machine learning. An early release covering more than 500 HLA-typed donors comprised roughly 300 gigabases of sequencing data and roughly 85 million unique TCR sequences. Both class I and class II loci were covered by HLA typing, at four-digit resolution. The study was designed to test whether signatures of past pathogen exposure could be identified by cataloging public T cell receptors. The study profiled the T cell repertoires of more than 500 subjects by immunosequencing and related them to cytomegalovirus serostatus. The number of donors typed differed by locus, with roughly 629-640 for A, B, C, DRB1 and DQB1, 522 for DQA1, over 600 for DPA1, and some 470 for DPB1. A separate validation cohort of over a hundred different subjects was used in addition to the roughly 620-subject first cohort. A later genetic analysis took genome-wide SNP genotypes for 398 of the 666 donors and used that subset as a discovery cohort. Of the 398 genotyped donors, approximately 80% fell in the genetic ancestry cluster associated with self-reported Caucasian donors. In the later analysis, no new phenotypic data were used to find candidate immune exposures; instead, reliance was placed on TCR beta sequences and their occurrence across donors. Donor age, sex, ethnicity and CMV serostatus were collected together with the repertoire data. An earlier analysis of approximately 580 of the donors used high-throughput TCR beta sequencing to judge whether each TCR beta V gene segment behaved as functional or pseudogenic. A later analysis re-examined previously published TCR beta repertoires from 500 to 700 donors and added high-resolution HLA genotyping to investigate patterns of TCR occurrence.

There are 15 amino acids in the CDR3, from cysteine to phenylalanine inclusive. Only the CDR3 region is kept as DNA, spanning 45 bases read in frame from base 1. Here V drops 5 bases and J drops 0 bases, and the junction holds 5 bases not matched to any gene. The germline V gene (reference sequence) specifies SEHNR as CDR1 and FQNEAQ as CDR2. The method was the immunoSEQ multiplex PCR assay. The multiplex PCR relied on a mix of 60 forward primers for TCR Vbeta segments and 13 reverse primers for TCR Jbeta segments. The CDR3 region of rearranged TCR beta genes was amplified from genomic DNA with a multiplex PCR assay. Amplified TCR beta libraries were sequenced as 87-base-pair reads on the Illumina HiSeq System. The authors processed their data as follows. In a later analysis, some 80 million unique TCR beta chains were counted across the 650 to 700 repertoires, and roughly 11 million of these chains were shared by at least two donors. To remove PCR and sequencing errors, raw reads were error-corrected and collapsed into unique sequences using a nearest-neighbor algorithm that merged closely related sequences. Alignment of CDR3 sequences to IMGT reference sequences was used to assign V, D and J gene segments. Each retained sequence needed at least a six-nucleotide match to both a V gene segment and a J gene segment. A rearrangement counted as productive if the CDR3 had no stop codons and remained in frame with V and J, and every other rearrangement counted as non-productive. CDR3 was defined by IMGT convention, running from the second conserved V-encoded cysteine to the conserved J-encoded phenylalanine. Sequences without an unambiguous match to a single V gene segment were excluded from the earlier analysis of several hundred of the donors. In an earlier analysis of 500 to 750 of the donors, V segments were called functional above 56.7% productive rearrangements and were called segregating when the between-donor standard deviation exceeded 5%. A statistical classification framework was built for diagnosing cytomegalovirus status from the catalog of TCR beta chain sequences. A later analysis assigned V and J genes by comparing TCR nucleotide sequences with IMGT/GENE-DB human TR gene sequences. Using the TCRdist pipeline, a later analysis assigned CDR3 sequences along with most-parsimonious VDJ recombination scenarios. A later analysis defined each TCR beta chain by its CDR3 amino acid sequence plus V-gene family, and excluded reads lacking a unique V-gene family. As a way to deal with suspected cross-contamination and a sequencing artifact, a later analysis dropped 450 to 600 nucleotide sequences that were highly shared and had low generation probability. In a later analysis, a clonal expansion index for each public chain was calculated from normalized within-repertoire ranks of inferred template counts. Generation probabilities in a later analysis came from a VDJ recombination model fitted to out-of-frame rearrangements, and those results were checked against IGoR. A later analysis scored TCR-TCR, TCR-HLA and TCR-CMV co-occurrence with hypergeometric tests, applying a repertoire-size bias correction to TCR pairs. A later analysis estimated false discovery rates by permuting HLA or CMV assignments 20 times. A later analysis grouped co-occurring TCRs with DBSCAN, adding TCRdist sequence similarity when clustering within HLA-allele-positive subsets. For co-occurrence clustering, repertoires with fewer than 30,000 or more than 120,000 public chains were excluded, along with 5 or 6 repertoires with anomalous nucleotide sharing. In TCRdb, the immuneACCESS table is reduced to in-frame sequences with V and J assigned. These tables do not hold every clone; where another copy was compared, an unresolved V gene accounts for under half, and the others remain unexplained. V and J calls and clone size are given by that table; D and trimming were obtained from the DNA. The sample profile shows roughly 190,000 clones; around 78% of them were found once. The leading ten clones occupy roughly 15% of the sample.

The cohort comprised around 700 healthy bone marrow donors. At the time of sampling, all cohort members were nominally healthy, though unrecorded immune exposures were likely present. The donor was CMV seropositive and belonged to the group of 250 to 350 seropositive cohort members. Each donor provided a peripheral blood sample, and peripheral blood mononuclear cells were used for TCR beta sequencing. The Qiagen DNeasy Blood Extraction Kit was used to extract genomic DNA from the blood cell samples. Beyond this particular receptor, the publication reports: A cluster of highly shared sequence variants was judged likely to be a technical artifact of the sequencing pipeline. A total of some 180 TCR beta chains were listed by the study as associated with cytomegalovirus. A further reported finding was that TCR beta sequences accurately predicted the HLA-A and HLA-B alleles for most subjects in the first cohort. Assigning TCR associations to individual alleles was difficult when HLA alleles, especially DR and DQ, strongly co-occurred. Because some donors lacked HLA typing at each locus, the association tests relied only on the typed subset. In a later analysis, TCR association rates were found to vary across HLA loci, with the most associated TCRs seen for DRB1 alleles and the fewest for HLA-C alleles. Presence/absence analyses assumed roughly uniform sequencing depth across donors, an assumption that may not hold. According to a later analysis, parvovirus B19, influenza, CMV and Epstein-Barr virus appeared linked to several top co-occurrence clusters. Correlated functional status among segregating V segments might reflect linkage disequilibrium, but an unknown experimental factor could not be ruled out. The earlier analysis of 587 of the donors excluded approximately 15 rarely observed V segments, including chromosome 9 orphons, because counts were too low. Only TCR beta chains were sequenced in this cohort, and the absence of alpha or paired-chain data limited detectable features. An association between a missense DCLRE1C variant and V-gene and J-gene trimming of TCR beta chains was found in a later genetic analysis and replicated in an independent cohort. Immune exposure information for the cohort was limited to CMV serostatus. A later genetic analysis reported fewer N-insertions in productive TCRs among donors in an Asian-associated ancestry cluster than the roughly 690-donor mean. Most TCR sequences were observed very rarely across donors, whereas some public TCRs were present in many individuals. The classifier was reported to diagnose cytomegalovirus status with high specificity and sensitivity in both the original cohort and the validation cohort. In an earlier analysis of around 600 of the donors, most TCR beta V segments appeared in productive rearrangements about 87% or about 30% of the time, broadly matching IMGT annotations. It was suggested by the authors that the approach could potentially be generalized to other disease states and immunological phenotypes. Some IMGT-functional V segments, including TRBV6-2 and TRBV6-3, could not be distinguished by the 87-base-pair reads and were therefore excluded. Compared with equally common non-associated chains, HLA-associated TCR beta chains in a later analysis were more clonally expanded and had lower generation probabilities. At a false discovery rate of 0.05, a later analysis linked 15,000 to 20,000 TCR beta sequences to specific HLA alleles. A later analysis found that most CMV-associated TCR beta chains appeared HLA-restricted, with HLA associations seemingly driven largely by CMV exposure. In vitro tests confirmed that a few of the cytomegalovirus-associated TCR beta chains recognize cytomegalovirus antigens.

What was sequenced was PBMCs. The chain joins TRBV7-9 to TRBJ1-1; 8 middle bases align to TRBD1. This receptor was taken from a woman aged 25 to 39 in good health and CMV-seropositive. The CDR3 protein is CASSPRQGMNTEAFF. The DNA is TGTGCCAGCAGCCCCCGACAGGGGATGAACACTGAAGCTTTCTTT.